This TCR beta chain stems from a study of CD8 T cells in ankylosing spondylitis (dated by TCRdb to 2015 to 2018). Study-level background: T cell receptor beta repertoires were profiled in healthy donors and ankylosing spondylitis patients so that disease-linked TCR variants could be found. Peripheral blood was sampled, and synovial fluid was also collected from ankylosing spondylitis patients. In total, the full study cohort was made up of some 110 healthy donors and approximately 27 ankylosing spondylitis patients.

Broader findings and caveats from the paper: A CD8+ phenotype was shown by the disease-linked clones, which were found at relatively low frequencies in peripheral blood. Blood from ankylosing spondylitis patients appeared to be characterized by a TCR beta motif made up of 8 or 9 highly homologous amino acid variants. Some of the motif variants had been reported before in the synovial fluid and blood of reactive arthritis patients, a finding that suggests common disease-initiation mechanisms. According to the report, matched synovial fluid samples from ankylosing spondylitis patients were significantly enriched for the disease-linked clones.

The listed sequencing device is Illumina HiSeq 2500. Quantitative 5'-RACE with molecular barcodes was the method used to prepare the TCR beta libraries. The published analysis was carried out like this. To identify disease-linked TCR variants, a new computational method was used, one built on a probabilistic model of VDJ rearrangement. TCRdb cleaned the public reads at Q25 with fastp, built clones with MiXCR and kept in-frame beta chains. Each CDR3 protein gets just one entry, which takes the most common genes and DNA from the rows behind it. Clone size and V and J calls follow TCRdb, not the original study. The sample includes roughly 700,000 distinct CDR3 sequences, with under 20% observed a single time. The top ten clones comprise around 19% of the sample. This clonotype was seen at least ten times. The antigen this receptor binds is unknown. No per-base quality is available; no much larger clone lies one base away.

The receptor comes from a male donor with ankylosing spondylitis. The specimen was blood, either unsorted or a sorted T cell fraction (not recorded which).

The CDR3 sequence is CSVQPAYNEQFF. The DNA sequence follows: TGCAGCGTTCAGCCAGCGTACAATGAGCAGTTCTTC. Recombination joined TRBV29-1 with TRBJ2-1, with no confidently assigned D gene. CDR1 is given as SQVTM and CDR2 as ANQGSEA, both from the germline V gene. V sheds 5 bases and J sheds 4 bases, leaving 9 bases between their ends. Measured from the cysteine to the phenylalanine, the CDR3 is 12 residues long. Only the CDR3 DNA is retained, 36 bases long and in frame from the first base.